Listed below are T cell receptor beta chains from one sample, sequenced in a study of control samples from healthy donors and cancer patients. Data came from immunoSEQ multiplex PCR; TCRdb stores just in-frame clones and leaves some out. Of roughly 45,000 clones listed, approximately 83% are singletons. The material sequenced was PBMCs. The receptors stem from a woman between 50 and 59 years old with lung cancer. CDR3s include the opening cysteine and the closing phenylalanine or tryptophan. Fields, in order: J gene, V gene, CDR3 length, D gene, clone size, CDR3 protein, CDR3 DNA. D genes are given only for firm matches. Some rows have no size entry. The others give once, few or many, or a class for an expanded clone.

>TRBJ1-5|TRBV7-2|15|NA|NA
CASSGGPDSNQPQHF
TGTGCCAGCAGCGGGGGGCCGGATAGCAATCAGCCCCAGCATTTT
>TRBJ1-4|TRBV5-8|15|NA|NA
CASSSNRPAREKLFF
TGTGCCAGCAGCTCGAACAGACCCGCCCGGGAAAAACTGTTTTTT
>TRBJ1-3|TRBV29-1|14|NA|NA
CSVETLAGENTIYF
TGCAGCGTTGAAACTCTGGCAGGGGAAAACACCATATATTTT
>TRBJ1-1|TRBV7-9|13|NA|NA
CASSLAGASEAFF
TGTGCCAGCAGCTTAGCGGGGGCCTCTGAAGCTTTCTTT
>TRBJ1-5|TRBV6-2/TRBV6-3|13|NA|few
CASSRDGNQPQHF
TGTGCCAGCAGTAGGGACGGTAATCAGCCCCAGCATTTT
>TRBJ2-3|TRBV14|18|TRBD2|NA
CASSQVPWSSGGPDTQYF
TGTGCCAGCAGCCAAGTCCCTTGGTCTAGCGGGGGCCCAGATACGCAGTATTTT
>TRBJ2-7|TRBV27|11|NA|NA
CASSSAREQYF
TGTGCCAGCAGTTCCGCCCGGGAGCAGTACTTC
>TRBJ1-5|TRBV28|17|TRBD1|few
CASSLVAGAGGGQPQHF
TGTGCCAGCAGCCTTGTTGCCGGGGCAGGGGGAGGTCAGCCCCAGCATTTT
>TRBJ2-7|TRBV19|15|NA|NA
CASSLGDGINYEQYF
TGTGCCAGTAGCCTCGGGGACGGGATCAACTACGAGCAGTACTTC
>TRBJ1-1|TRBV10-1|13|NA|NA
CASRDTLNTEAFF
TGCGCCAGCCGGGACACCTTGAACACTGAAGCTTTCTTT
>TRBJ1-2|TRBV3-1/TRBV3-2|15|TRBD1|NA
CASSRGQGIRYGYTF
TGTGCCAGCAGCCGGGGACAGGGAATTCGCTATGGCTACACCTTC
>TRBJ1-2|TRBV13|14|TRBD1|NA
CASSPDRDRHGYTF
TGTGCCAGCAGCCCGGACAGGGACCGGCATGGCTACACCTTC
>TRBJ1-2|TRBV28|13|TRBD1|few
CASALDRGRGYTF
TGTGCCAGCGCCCTCGACAGGGGGCGAGGCTACACCTTC
>TRBJ2-1|TRBV10-3|16|NA|NA
CAISEVKGGSYNEQFF
TGTGCCATCAGTGAGGTGAAGGGGGGCTCCTACAATGAGCAGTTCTTC
>TRBJ1-6|TRBV2|12|NA|NA
CASSGQESPLHF
TGTGCCAGCAGTGGACAGGAATCACCCCTCCACTTT